This passage covers 4 T cell receptor beta chains from one sample sequenced in a study of T cell changes during pregnancy in multiple sclerosis. The assay was immunoSEQ multiplex PCR, and TCRdb's table has in-frame clones only and misses some. Among tens of thousands of clones listed, roughly nine tenths were seen once. The material was peripheral blood, obtained in the first trimester of pregnancy. Receptors originate from a female donor in good health, enrolled as a control in a pregnancy study.

The count of this clone is one. The rearrangement links TRBV7-2 to TRBJ1-2; a weak D match, TRBD1 (6 bases). V was trimmed by 5 bases and J by 7 bases, leaving 20 bases between them. The germline V gene encodes CDR1 SGHTA and CDR2 FQGNSA. This CDR3 has 15 amino acids. The CDR3 spells CASSARLGGLGGYTF. CDR3 in DNA: TGTGCCAGCAGCGCCCGCCTGGGGGGGCTGGGTGGCTACACCTTC.

This chain connects TRBV29-1 to TRBJ2-7, with 7 bases fitting TRBD2. The V segment lost 4 bases and the J segment 7 bases; nucleotides outside the gene matches: 13. In germline, CDR1 is SQVTM, CDR2 ANQGSEA. The CDR3 length is 14 residues. DNA for the CDR3: TGCAGCGTTGTGCGGCGGGGTGGGGGGGAGGAGCAGTACTTC. Its translation is CSVVRRGGGEEQYF.

The chain uses TRBV5-4 and TRBJ2-7; TRBD1 aligns across 11 bases. Germline loops: CDR1 SGHNT, CDR2 YYREEE (reference sequence). This CDR3 is built from 16 residues. Germline trimming cut 4 bases from V and 0 bases from J; bases unmatched to any gene: 6. CDR3 loop: CASSTGTGGSSYEQYF. The CDR3 coding sequence is TGTGCCAGCAGCACTGGGACAGGGGGGAGCTCCTACGAGCAGTACTTC.

The chain employs TRBV12-5 and TRBJ2-2, with TRBD2 as a possible D gene (5 bases). V was clipped by 0 bases and J by 4 bases, with 9 bases between them. This CDR3 region has 15 residues. The V gene's germline CDR1 is LGHNT and CDR2 FRNRAP. The CDR3 sequence: CASGLVLGSTGELFF. The DNA of the CDR3 is TGTGCTAGTGGTTTGGTACTAGGGAGCACCGGGGAGCTGTTTTTT.